These T cell receptor beta chains were read from a single sample in a study of shared clonotypes between healthy human individuals. Libraries were prepared by immunoSEQ multiplex PCR; TCRdb keeps only in-frame clonotypes and omits some of them. The repertoire holds 2 million to 2.5 million clones, with 95% as singletons. Sequencing used naive CD4+ T cells sorted from blood. All receptors come from a man between 18 and 35 years old in good health. Each CDR3 is given with its conserved first and last residue. D genes are given only for firm matches. Only some rows state a clone size, as once, few, many or a class for expanded clones.

-	TRBV5-1	-	TRBJ1-3	TGCGCCAGCAGTAGGGGGGAGGCTGGAAACACCATATATTTT	CASSRGEAGNTIYF
TRBD1	TRBV7-9	once	TRBJ1-6	TGTGCCAGCAGTCTCGGGGGACAGGGAGGTTCACCCCTCCACTTT	CASSLGGQGGSPLHF
-	TRBV5-6	-	TRBJ2-2	TGTGCCAGCAGCTTCCTGGGGGAGGAGGAGCTGTTTTTT	CASSFLGEEELFF
-	TRBV6-1	few	TRBJ2-7	TGTGCCAGCAGTGACTACGAGCAGTACTTC	CASSDYEQYF
-	TRBV5-1	-	TRBJ2-5	TGCGCCAGCAGCCCAGGTTCCCAAGAGACCCAGTACTTC	CASSPGSQETQYF
TRBD2	TRBV30	-	TRBJ2-7	TGTGCCTGGAGCAAGATCCGCCGTGCCGGGGGGGCCGACGAGCAGTACTTC	CAWSKIRRAGGADEQYF
-	TRBV28	once	TRBJ2-3	TGTGCCAGCAGTTTACTGGGCTCTAGCACAGATACGCAGTATTTT	CASSLLGSSTDTQYF
-	TRBV5-6	once	TRBJ2-7	TGTGCCAGCAGCCAATGGACGGGCTCCTACGAGCAGTACTTC	CASSQWTGSYEQYF
TRBD1	TRBV5-8	-	TRBJ1-2	TGTGCCAGCAGCCAACAGGGGAGCTATGGCTACACCTTC	CASSQQGSYGYTF
TRBD1	TRBV28	-	TRBJ1-2	TGTGCCAGCAGTGCACAGGGGGGGACTAACTATGGCTACACCTTC	CASSAQGGTNYGYTF
-	TRBV18	-	TRBJ1-5	TGTGCCAGCTCATTTTTGAGGGATGGCCAGCCCCAGCATTTT	CASSFLRDGQPQHF
TRBD1	TRBV6-5	-	TRBJ2-1	TGTGCCAGCAGGCATGCGGGACAGGGGGGCGATGAGCAGTTCTTC	CASRHAGQGGDEQFF
-	TRBV6-1	-	TRBJ1-2	TGTGCCAGCAGTGGCTACAGTGCGGGGAACTATGGCTACACCTTC	CASSGYSAGNYGYTF
-	TRBV7-9	-	TRBJ2-3	TGTGCCAGCAGTCAGGGGAAGCCAAGCACAGATACGCAGTATTTT	CASSQGKPSTDTQYF
TRBD2	TRBV5-1	once	TRBJ2-7	TGCGCCAGCAGCGAGGGACTAGCGGCTACCACCTACGAGCAGTACTTC	CASSEGLAATTYEQYF
TRBD2	TRBV7-2	-	TRBJ2-1	TGTGCCAGCAGCCGGACTAGCCTTTACAATGAGCAGTTCTTC	CASSRTSLYNEQFF
-	TRBV28	-	TRBJ2-7	TGTGCCAGCAGTTCAGAGCAGGGCCCCTACGAGCAGTACTTC	CASSSEQGPYEQYF
-	TRBV27	once	TRBJ2-3	TGTGCCAGCAGTTCAACTTGGACCACAGATACGCAGTATTTT	CASSSTWTTDTQYF
TRBD2	TRBV5-1	once	TRBJ2-1	TGCGCCAGCAGCTTGGCCCCGGGACTAGCGGGAGTGAATGAGCAGTTCTTC	CASSLAPGLAGVNEQFF
TRBD1	TRBV25-1	-	TRBJ2-7	TGTGCCAGCAGTGGGGGACAGGGCTACGAGCAGTACTTC	CASSGGQGYEQYF
TRBD2	TRBV5-1	-	TRBJ2-7	TGCGCCAGCAGCTGGGAGGGCAGAGATTACGAGCAGTACTTC	CASSWEGRDYEQYF
-	TRBV29-1	-	TRBJ1-5	TGCAGCGCCCGGCCGGAGTATAGCAATCAGCCCCAGCATTTT	CSARPEYSNQPQHF
TRBD1	TRBV6-5	-	TRBJ1-4	TGTGCCAGCAGATTTAGTACAGGGGTCGAAAAACTGTTTTTT	CASRFSTGVEKLFF
TRBD1	TRBV9	-	TRBJ2-7	TGTGCCAGCAGCGTAGGGGCGGGACAGGGCCCCTACGAGCAGTACTTC	CASSVGAGQGPYEQYF
-	TRBV19	-	TRBJ2-7	TGTGCCAGTACCCAGGACGGAGGGATCGGGGGCGAGCAGTACTTC	CASTQDGGIGGEQYF
TRBD2	TRBV5-1	-	TRBJ2-5	TGCGCCAGCCTCAAAGGGACTAGCGGGGGGCCCCTCCAAGAGACCCAGTACTTC	CASLKGTSGGPLQETQYF
-	TRBV7-2	-	TRBJ2-5	TGTGCCAGCCGACCTTCCCCCGGAGAGACCCAGTACTTC	CASRPSPGETQYF
-	TRBV6-1	-	TRBJ1-5	TGTGCCGGGGGAAGTTACTTCAGCGGCAATCAGCCCCAGCATTTT	CAGGSYFSGNQPQHF
TRBD1	TRBV7-2	once	TRBJ1-4	TGTGCCAGCAGCTTCAACAGGGGGCTTCGGGAAAAACTGTTTTTT	CASSFNRGLREKLFF
-	TRBV5-4	-	TRBJ2-7	TGTGCCAGCAGCCCCTCGGCGATAGGGTATTCCGAGCAGTACTTC	CASSPSAIGYSEQYF
-	TRBV5-1	few	TRBJ2-3	TGCGCCAGCAGCTTGGCCAGGGACACAGATACGCAGTATTTT	CASSLARDTDTQYF
-	TRBV6-6	-	TRBJ1-2	TGTGCCAGCAGTCCGGGGTATGGCTACACCTTC	CASSPGYGYTF
TRBD2	TRBV18	-	TRBJ2-2	TGTGCCAGCTCGGAAAGGGGACTAGCGGGATTTAACACCGGGGAGCTGTTTTTT	CASSERGLAGFNTGELFF
TRBD2	TRBV4-3	-	TRBJ2-1	TGCGCCAGCAGCCACAGACTAGCGGGTCCCAATGAGCAGTTCTTC	CASSHRLAGPNEQFF
TRBD1	TRBV11-2	-	TRBJ2-5	TGTGCCAGCAGCTCCGGGACAGGGGGCTGGGAGACCCAGTACTTC	CASSSGTGGWETQYF
TRBD2	TRBV5-1	-	TRBJ2-5	TGCGCCAGCAGTCCCTCCGGGAGGGAGACCCAGTACTTC	CASSPSGRETQYF
TRBD1	TRBV6-1	-	TRBJ2-7	TGTGCCAGCACTCCTGACAGGGGCGAGCAGTACTTC	CASTPDRGEQYF
-	TRBV4-3	-	TRBJ1-6	TGCGCCAGCAGCCAAGTTGGATATAATTCACCCCTCCACTTT	CASSQVGYNSPLHF
-	TRBV18	-	TRBJ1-1	TGTGCCAGCTCACCTGTAGGGAACACTGAAGCTTTCTTT	CASSPVGNTEAFF
-	TRBV7-9	-	TRBJ1-5	TGTGCCAGCAGCTCCCGCGCTAGCAATCAGCCCCAGCATTTT	CASSSRASNQPQHF
-	TRBV19	-	TRBJ1-5	TGTGCCAGTAGTTCTAGGGATACCCAGCCCCAGCATTTT	CASSSRDTQPQHF
-	TRBV7-2	-	TRBJ2-3	TGTGCCTGGGCCCGGGGGGACAGATCCACAGATACGCAGTATTTT	CAWARGDRSTDTQYF
-	TRBV5-4	-	TRBJ1-2	TGTGCCAGCAGCTTCGGGCAGGTAGTCGGCTACACCTTC	CASSFGQVVGYTF
-	TRBV11-2	-	TRBJ1-1	TGTGCCAGCAGCCCCCAGGGAAACACTGAAGCTTTCTTT	CASSPQGNTEAFF
-	TRBV2	-	TRBJ2-5	TGTGCCAGCAGTGGGGGTGTGGGGCAAGAGACCCAGTACTTC	CASSGGVGQETQYF
TRBD2	TRBV6-4	-	TRBJ2-1	TGTGCCAGCAGTTTAGGACTAGCGGGAGCAAATGAGCAGTTCTTC	CASSLGLAGANEQFF
TRBD1	TRBV5-1	once	TRBJ1-5	TGCGCCAGCAGCTTGTGGGGGACAGGGGACCAGCCCCAGCATTTT	CASSLWGTGDQPQHF
-	TRBV18	-	TRBJ1-3	TGTGCCAGCCCTGGCTCGGTCGGGAACACCATATATTTT	CASPGSVGNTIYF
-	TRBV10-3	-	TRBJ2-7	TGTGCCATCAGTCAGGGGGCGGGAGACCTCTACGAGCAGTACTTC	CAISQGAGDLYEQYF
TRBD1	TRBV7-9	-	TRBJ1-2	TGTGCCAGCAGCGTCCAGGGGGCTAACTATGGCTACACCTTC	CASSVQGANYGYTF
TRBD2	TRBV5-1	-	TRBJ2-1	TGCGCCAGCAGCTTGGCAGCGGGAGGGGATGAGCAGTTCTTC	CASSLAAGGDEQFF
TRBD1	TRBV7-2	-	TRBJ2-7	TGTGCCAGCAGCCTCGTAGGGACAGGGGCTCGCGAGCAGTACTTC	CASSLVGTGAREQYF
-	TRBV28	-	TRBJ1-2	TGTGCCAGCAGCCCGAGTGGGAGGGGAAGAGGCTACACCTTC	CASSPSGRGRGYTF